This TCR beta chain was sequenced during a study of T-cell reconstitution after alpha-beta-depleted transplantation in children. Notes on the study in general: Recipient T cells and thymic progenitors that survived gave rise to the high TCRbeta diversity observed at day 60 in some patients. From newly produced T cells came most of the T-cell counts and diversity one year after transplant. Two months or so post-transplant, alpha-beta T cells reportedly derived from several hundred expanded graft clones.

Researchers prepared the TCRbeta library using unique molecular identifiers, the study reports. TCRdb processed the PCR reads anew with MiXCR; each CDR3 protein has one entry. This sample has about 240,000 distinct CDR3 sequences; 20% to 30% occur once, and the top ten carry about 2.6%. As concerns this clonotype: Its antigen is still unknown.

Trimming removed 0 bases at V and 4 bases at J, with 9 bases between. The CDR3 runs to 14 residues. Germline V gene lookup returns CDR1 MRHNA and CDR2 SNTAGT. The chain combines TRBV6-4 with TRBJ1-2; D is uncertain. The clonotype was recovered from a girl under 10 years old with Fanconi anemia, due to receive a stem cell transplant. Sequencing was performed on PBMCs, taken before TCRalphabeta/CD19-depleted stem cell transplant. CDR3 region: CASSDSSESYGYTF. CDR3 DNA: TGTGCCAGCAGTGACTCGTCCGAATCCTATGGCTACACCTTC.